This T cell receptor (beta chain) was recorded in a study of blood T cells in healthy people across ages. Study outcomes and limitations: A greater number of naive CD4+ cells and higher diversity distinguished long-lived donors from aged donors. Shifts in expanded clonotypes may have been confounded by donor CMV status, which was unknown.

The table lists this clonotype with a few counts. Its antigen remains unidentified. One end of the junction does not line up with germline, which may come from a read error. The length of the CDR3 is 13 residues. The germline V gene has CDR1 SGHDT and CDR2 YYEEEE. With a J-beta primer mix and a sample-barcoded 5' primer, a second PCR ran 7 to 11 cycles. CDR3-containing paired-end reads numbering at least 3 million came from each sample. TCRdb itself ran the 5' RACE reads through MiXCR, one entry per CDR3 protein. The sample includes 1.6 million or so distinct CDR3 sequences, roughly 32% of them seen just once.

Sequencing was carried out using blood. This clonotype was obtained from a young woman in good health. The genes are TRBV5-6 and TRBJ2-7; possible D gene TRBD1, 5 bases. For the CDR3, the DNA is TGTGCCAGCAGTTTGGACAAGAACTACGAGCAGTACTTC. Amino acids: CASSLDKNYEQYF. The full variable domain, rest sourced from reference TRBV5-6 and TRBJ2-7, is DAGVTQSPTHLIKTRGQQVTLRCSPKSGHDTVSWYQQALGQGPQFIFQYYEEEERQRGNFPDRFSGHQFPNYSSELNVNALLLGDSALYLCASSLDKNYEQYFGPGTRLTVT.